The 8 T cell receptor beta chains below come from one sample, sequenced in a study of T cell responses to AZD1222 COVID-19 vaccine. Sequenced by immunoSEQ multiplex PCR; TCRdb stores in-frame clones only, minus some. The sample has approximately 98,000 clones; around 83% are singletons. The starting material was peripheral blood, obtained on day 0 of AZD1222 vaccination. All receptors come from an adult in good health.

V gene TRBV24-1 combines with J gene TRBJ2-1; D gene uncertain. The germline V gene encodes CDR1 KGHDR and CDR2 SFDVKD. CDR3 length: 13 amino acids. With 7 bases removed from V and 7 bases from J, the gap between germline ends came to 13 bases. This chain's CDR3 is CATSWGLRNEQFF. The CDR3 DNA reads as TGTGCCACCAGCTGGGGTTTACGAAATGAGCAGTTCTTC.

To note about this clone: Other DNA sequences in the same sample also yield this CDR3. This chain connects TRBV28 to TRBJ1-1; no definite D call. There are 15 residues in the CDR3. Per germline, CDR1 MDHEN and CDR2 SYDVKM. V lost 1 base, J lost 5 bases, and 14 bases lay in between. CDR3: CASSLSRTGSTEAFF. In DNA form, the CDR3 reads TGTGCCAGCAGTTTATCGAGGACGGGGTCTACTGAAGCTTTCTTT.

The rearrangement links TRBV21-1 to TRBJ1-6. TRBV21-1 is reported as a pseudogene. The CDR3 contains 14 residues. The CDR3 coding sequence is TGTGCCACCGGCGGGTGGTTGGGGATTCCACCCCTCCACTTT. Translating it yields CATGGWLGIPPLHF.

This clone appeared once. This rearrangement joins TRBV7-9 to TRBJ1-3; D unclear. The V end was cut by 5 bases, the J end by 3 bases, with 11 bases between. This CDR3 spans 14 amino acids. Germline V gives CDR1 SEHNR, CDR2 FQNEAQ (reference sequence). The CDR3 protein is CASSVASGGNTIYF. CDR3 DNA sequence: TGTGCCAGCAGCGTCGCGAGTGGTGGAAACACCATATATTTT.

This clone was seen just once. The chain uses TRBV7-9 and TRBJ1-2; D remains unclear. CDR3 length: 11 amino acids. CDR1 is SEHNR, CDR2 FQNEAQ, per germline (reference sequence). The V and J ends lost 5 bases and 4 bases respectively, with 5 bases between them. In nucleotides, the CDR3 is TGTGCCAGCAGCCCGGGCTATGGCTACACCTTC. This sequence encodes CASSPGYGYTF.

This clone has only a few counts. This sequence joins TRBV6-6 and TRBJ1-5, with 10 positions matching TRBD1. After removal of 5 bases from V and 7 bases from J, the junction contained 14 bases not matched to a gene. The CDR3 covers 17 residues. Germline V gene lookup returns CDR1 MNHNY and CDR2 SVGAGI (reference sequence). In DNA form, the CDR3 reads TGTGCCAGCAGTCCTCTCCCCGGGACAGGGGAAGGACAGCCCCAGCATTTT. Translation gives CASSPLPGTGEGQPQHF.

The V and J genes are TRBV28 and TRBJ1-1, with TRBD1 as a possible D gene (6 bases). CDR1 is MDHEN, CDR2 SYDVKM, per germline. The CDR3 consists of 14 residues. Trimming left V 6 bases short and J 5 bases short, with 16 bases between. Written as DNA, the CDR3 is TGTGCCAGCAGCCAGGGGTCGGTGAGGACTGAAGCTTTCTTT. Translating it yields CASSQGSVRTEAFF.

The chain uses TRBV6-5 and TRBJ1-4; D not resolved. Trimming left V 8 bases short and J 7 bases short, with 20 bases between. The length of the CDR3 is 15 residues. CDR1 MNHEY and CDR2 SVGAGI come from the germline V gene. CDR3 coding DNA: TGTGCCAGCGGAAGTGGCAGGTCGTGGGGTGAAAAACTGTTTTTT. Translating gives CASGSGRSWGEKLFF.